These T cell receptor beta chains were read from a single sample in a study of CD8+ T cells in alopecia areata. Only in-frame clones appear in the TCRdb table, and some are missing; sequencing was by immunoSEQ multiplex PCR. The sample lists 60,000 to 70,000 clones; about 44% were seen once. Sequenced here: CD8+ T cells sorted from blood, sampled at week 0. Source of these receptors: a human donor with alopecia areata. CDR3s include the opening cysteine and the closing phenylalanine or tryptophan. The D gene is left open where the match is weak. Rows give clone size only sometimes, using once, few, many, or a class for an expanded clone.

V gene	clone size	J gene	D gene	CDR3 DNA	CDR3 protein
TRBV5-1	-	TRBJ2-7	-	TGCGCCAGCAGCCAGGGACCGAGCTCCTACGAGCAGTACTTC	CASSQGPSSYEQYF
TRBV7-9	few	TRBJ2-2	TRBD2	TGTGCCAGCAGCTTAGGGGGTCTAGCGGATGTAAACACCGGGGAGCTGTTTTTT	CASSLGGLADVNTGELFF
TRBV28	few	TRBJ2-3	-	TGTGCCAGCAGCACGGATAACCCTACGCAGTATTTT	CASSTDNPTQYF
TRBV4-1	-	TRBJ2-7	-	TGCGCCAGCGCCGGGGACACCCTCTACGAGCAGTACTTC	CASAGDTLYEQYF
TRBV29-1	few	TRBJ1-2	-	TGCAGCGTTGCGGGGGGAAACTATGGCTACACCTTC	CSVAGGNYGYTF
TRBV27	-	TRBJ2-7	-	TGTGCCAGCAGTCCCTCCTACGAGCAGTACTTC	CASSPSYEQYF
TRBV27	few	TRBJ2-7	-	TGTGCCAGCAGTGAATGGGAAGTTCCCTACGAGCAGTACTTC	CASSEWEVPYEQYF
TRBV29-1	-	TRBJ2-7	TRBD1	TGCAGCGGACGGACAGGGGTCGAGCAGTACTTC	CSGRTGVEQYF
TRBV7-9	once	TRBJ1-2	-	TGTGCCAGCAGCTTAGGGACAGACTATGGCTACACCTTC	CASSLGTDYGYTF
TRBV2	once	TRBJ2-2	TRBD2	TGTGCCAGCAGCGTTTGGGTAGCGGGATCGGGCACCGGGGAGCTGTTTTTT	CASSVWVAGSGTGELFF
TRBV6-1	many	TRBJ2-5	TRBD1	TGTGCCAGCAGGCGACAGGGGGCTTGGGAGACCCAGTACTTC	CASRRQGAWETQYF
TRBV29-1	once	TRBJ2-7	TRBD1	TGCAGCGTTGAAGGGGACAGGGAGAACTACGAGCAGTACTTC	CSVEGDRENYEQYF
TRBV19	few	TRBJ2-1	-	TGTGCCAGTAGGCCTCCCGGGGACCACAATGAGCAGTTCTTC	CASRPPGDHNEQFF
TRBV29-1	-	TRBJ2-2	TRBD1	TGCAGCGTGGCCGGGACAGGGGTCAACACCGGGGAGCTGTTTTTT	CSVAGTGVNTGELFF
TRBV11-2	few	TRBJ2-2	TRBD2	TGTGCCAGCAGCCAAGGGACTAGCGGGAAGAGTGGGGAGCTGTTTTTT	CASSQGTSGKSGELFF
TRBV29-1	-	TRBJ1-2	TRBD1	TGCAGCGTCCTCGCGGGACAGGGGCCAGGACCCTATGGCTACACCTTC	CSVLAGQGPGPYGYTF
TRBV19	-	TRBJ1-1	-	TGTGCCAGTAGTATTAATTTATCGGCGGGCACTGAAGCTTTCTTT	CASSINLSAGTEAFF
TRBV2	few	TRBJ2-5	-	TGTGCCAGCAAGTATCAAGAGACCCAGTACTTC	CASKYQETQYF
TRBV7-9	few	TRBJ1-3	-	TGTGCCAGCAGCTGGGCGGAGGTGGGCCACACCATATATTTT	CASSWAEVGHTIYF
TRBV4-3	-	TRBJ2-4	-	TGCGCCAGCAGCCAAGAGATTGGGGGTGGAGTAGCCAAAAACATTCAGTACTTC	CASSQEIGGGVAKNIQYF
TRBV7-2	-	TRBJ1-5	-	TGTGCCAGCAGCTTAAGGGGGATTAGCAATCAGCCCCAGCATTTT	CASSLRGISNQPQHF
TRBV4-2	-	TRBJ2-1	TRBD2	TGTGCCAGCAGCCAAGGCATCAGGCTAGCGGACAATGAGCAGTTCTTC	CASSQGIRLADNEQFF
TRBV4-1	-	TRBJ2-2	-	TGCGCCAGCAGCCTACTAGCAGCGAACACCGGGGAGCTGTTTTTT	CASSLLAANTGELFF
TRBV6-6	few	TRBJ2-3	-	TGTGCCAGCAGTTACGAGGGGGGACAGTACACAGATACGCAGTATTTT	CASSYEGGQYTDTQYF
TRBV27	-	TRBJ2-1	-	TGTGCCAGCAGTTTATCGGTCGCCCCGGGAGATGAGCAGTTCTTC	CASSLSVAPGDEQFF
TRBV4-1	-	TRBJ2-6	-	TGCGCCAGCAGTACGGGGGCGGGGGCCAACGTCCTGACTTTC	CASSTGAGANVLTF
TRBV9	-	TRBJ2-7	-	TGTGCCAGCAGCGTAGACGGTTTCCACGAGCAGTACTTC	CASSVDGFHEQYF
TRBV29-1	few	TRBJ2-7	-	TGCAGCGTGGAAGAAGGGCCCGAGCAGTACTTC	CSVEEGPEQYF
TRBV19	-	TRBJ2-1	-	TGTGCCAGTAGTATCGGGCAGGGGGGAAATGAGCAGTTCTTC	CASSIGQGGNEQFF
TRBV4-3	-	TRBJ2-7	TRBD1	TGCGCCAGCAGCCCGGGACAGTGGGACGAGCAGTACTTC	CASSPGQWDEQYF
TRBV7-9	few	TRBJ2-3	TRBD2	TGTGCCAGCAGCTCCCCCCAGCGGGAATACACAGATACGCAGTATTTT	CASSSPQREYTDTQYF
TRBV5-6	-	TRBJ1-2	-	TGTGCCAGCAGGGCCGGGACTGTTGGCTACACCTTC	CASRAGTVGYTF
TRBV4-1	-	TRBJ2-5	TRBD2	TGCGCCAGCAGCCAAGATCGATGGGGGGAAGCGGGAGAAGAGACCCAGTACTTC	CASSQDRWGEAGEETQYF
TRBV6-5	-	TRBJ2-7	TRBD1	TGTGCCAGCAGTACTCGGGACAGGGAACCCTACGAGCAGTACTTC	CASSTRDREPYEQYF
TRBV6-1	-	TRBJ2-3	TRBD2	TGTGCCAGCAGTGGACCGGGACTAGCGGGCGTTTACACAGATACGCAGTATTTT	CASSGPGLAGVYTDTQYF
TRBV9	-	TRBJ2-2	TRBD2	TGTGCCAGCAGCCCGGGACTAGCGGGAGGTACCGGGGAGCTGTTTTTT	CASSPGLAGGTGELFF
TRBV9	-	TRBJ2-5	-	TGTGCCAGCAGCGGCAGTGGGGCCCTTCAAGAGACCCAGTACTTC	CASSGSGALQETQYF
TRBV28	-	TRBJ2-7	-	TGTGCCAGCAGTTTAGGTGTCGGGGGAAGTGAAACGACTAGAAGTTCCTACGAGCAGTACTTC	CASSLGVGGSETTRSSYEQYF
TRBV29-1	-	TRBJ2-3	TRBD2	TGCAGCGTTGAGGGACTAGCGGGAGAGTCCACAGATACGCAGTATTTT	CSVEGLAGESTDTQYF
TRBV2	many	TRBJ1-5	-	TGTGCCAGCAGTAAAGCGGGGGTAGTGGATCAGCCCCAGCATTTT	CASSKAGVVDQPQHF
TRBV27	once	TRBJ2-7	TRBD2	TGTGCCAGCAGCGTAGCGGGACGATACGAGCAGTACTTC	CASSVAGRYEQYF
TRBV27	-	TRBJ1-5	TRBD1	TGTGCCAGCAGCCCCCAGGGGGATCAGCCCCAGCATTTT	CASSPQGDQPQHF
TRBV29-1	-	TRBJ2-7	TRBD1	TGCAGCGTCCCGGGACAGGGGGCCTACGAGCAGTACTTC	CSVPGQGAYEQYF
TRBV29-1	few	TRBJ2-3	-	TGCAGCGTTGAATACGTCGGGCCCCTAGATACGCAGTATTTT	CSVEYVGPLDTQYF
TRBV30	-	TRBJ2-5	-	TGTGCCTGGGGAGACGGGGGAGAGACCCAGTACTTC	CAWGDGGETQYF
TRBV15	-	TRBJ2-2	-	TGTGCCACCAGCAGACCCTTGGGCACCGGGGAGCTGTTTTTT	CATSRPLGTGELFF